The subject of this entry is one T cell receptor (beta chain). The data originate from a study of blood T cell repertoires in COVID-19. Using immunoSEQ multiplex PCR, the repertoire was profiled, and TCRdb retains in-frame clones only, with some absent. This sample has around 67,000 clones, with almost 90% found just once. The CDR3 has 13 amino acids. Looked up from germline, CDR1 is SGHNT and CDR2 is YYREEE (reference sequence). Trimming removed 0 bases at V and 8 bases at J, with 9 bases between. Sequenced: peripheral blood. The sequence came from a woman older than 75 with active or convalescent COVID-19. This sequence joins TRBV5-4 and TRBJ2-1; unclear D gene. The CDR3 DNA reads as TGTGCCAGCAGCTTGGAGCGAATGGATGAGCAGTTCTTC. Protein product: CASSLERMDEQFF.